Listed below are T cell receptor beta chains from one sample, sequenced in a study of blood T cells in healthy people across ages. Via MiXCR, TCRdb re-called the 5' RACE reads, giving one row per CDR3 protein. The sample holds some 1.4 million distinct CDR3 sequences, around two fifths seen once. Input material: blood. All receptors come from a woman under 30 in good health. Both conserved end residues are trimmed from each CDR3. The order of the fields is J gene, V gene, CDR3 protein.

TRBJ2-3,TRBV27,ASRPRPGLVTDTQY
TRBJ2-3,TRBV2,ASSETREEDTQY
TRBJ2-7,TRBV6-5,ASTSSGNSYNEQY
TRBJ2-7,TRBV12-3/TRBV12-4,ASRGSSLGAYEQY
TRBJ2-1,TRBV29-1,STGGTSGSGYNEQF
TRBJ1-2,TRBV6-5,ASRSGIGAAYGYT
TRBJ2-7,TRBV5-1,ASSLSSQIYEQY
TRBJ2-7,TRBV4-1,ASSQDLGRESYEQY
TRBJ1-2,TRBV4-1,ASSHKVGAGNYGYT
TRBJ1-5,TRBV4-1,ASSQEPGAYSNQPQH
TRBJ2-5,TRBV12-3/TRBV12-4,ASSSSDRQETQY
TRBJ1-2,TRBV7-6,ASSSMGQALWEGYT
TRBJ2-3,TRBV5-1,ASSLEGLAGMDTQY
TRBJ2-1,TRBV14,ASSQGGRRLRVDEQF
TRBJ1-5,TRBV18,ASSPTRPGGNQPQH
TRBJ2-1,TRBV3-1,ASSQSVPAGAGSYNEQF
TRBJ1-2,TRBV12-3/TRBV12-4,ANSLRGQGIYT
TRBJ2-3,TRBV20-1,SAQTATDTQY
TRBJ2-5,TRBV29-1,SVADGTNEQY
TRBJ2-1,TRBV7-2,ASSFSGALEYNEQF
TRBJ2-2,TRBV2,ASRGRPQAGELF
TRBJ2-5,TRBV5-1,ASSSTGSRGETQY
TRBJ2-5,TRBV5-4,ASSSRTNLHQETQY
TRBJ1-2,TRBV12-3/TRBV12-4,ASRSGPNGYT
TRBJ1-2,TRBV6-1,ASSVRTGGHGYT
TRBJ2-5,TRBV12-3/TRBV12-4,ASSRLAGGPQETQY
TRBJ2-2,TRBV6-5,ASSYSPGANTGELF
TRBJ2-1,TRBV19,ASSIGPGNNEQF
TRBJ2-1,TRBV4-2,ASSQRTDYNEQF
TRBJ2-1,TRBV3-1,ATVGLARYNEQF
TRBJ2-5,TRBV24-1,ATSDFPETQY
TRBJ2-1,TRBV11-2,ASSSSGLARGF
TRBJ2-3,TRBV12-3/TRBV12-4,ASRGTSGATDTQY
TRBJ2-3,TRBV5-5,ASSLAVDAGSDTQY
TRBJ2-7,TRBV7-9,ASSHGGAPYEQY
TRBJ1-5,TRBV27,ASSSKTGSTNQPQH
TRBJ1-4,TRBV11-3,ASSSYSPDRRLQKLF
TRBJ1-4,TRBV27,ASSLVGQRGEKLF
TRBJ2-1,TRBV11-2,ASTLSGGTGNEQF
-,TRBV27,ASSLGTSGISEQY
TRBJ2-7,TRBV3-1,ASSQGSGGFYEQY
TRBJ2-5,TRBV20-1,SARVDSQETQY
TRBJ1-2,TRBV4-1,ASSPKGDVYGYT
TRBJ2-1,TRBV12-3/TRBV12-4,ASSSRVRVNYNEQF